These 12 T cell receptor beta chains were sequenced from one sample in a study of blood T cell repertoires in COVID-19. The protocol was immunoSEQ multiplex PCR, while the TCRdb copy is restricted to in-frame clones and leaves out a portion. Of more than 65,000 clones in the sample, around 83% were seen once. Sequenced input: peripheral blood. The receptors here all came from a man younger than 40 with COVID-19, enrolled during active disease.

This chain links TRBV2 with TRBJ2-3; 7 bases map to TRBD1. Germline values: CDR1 SNHLY, CDR2 FYNNEI. V dropped 6 bases and J dropped 1; count of bases not matched to a gene: 10. CDR3 length: 16 amino acids. The CDR3 DNA reads as TGTGCCAGCAGCCCGGACAGGTTAACAGGCACAGATACGCAGTATTTT. Amino acids: CASSPDRLTGTDTQYF.

The chain employs TRBV3-1 (or the pseudogene TRBV3-2) and TRBJ2-1; possible D gene TRBD2, 6 bases. The germline V gene encodes CDR1 LGHDT and CDR2 YNNKEL (reference sequence). The CDR3 runs to 14 residues. V lost 4 bases, J lost 3 bases, and 10 bases lay in between. CDR3 loop: CASSPGGNYNEQFF. Written as DNA, the CDR3 is TGTGCCAGCAGCCCAGGCGGGAACTACAATGAGCAGTTCTTC.

The chain couples TRBV27 to TRBJ1-2; 10 bases are a match to TRBD1. There are 14 residues in the CDR3. The junction had 3 bases not matched to a gene; V was cut back by 2 bases and J by 6 bases. Germline CDR1 MNHEY, CDR2 SMNVEV (reference sequence). In DNA form, the CDR3 reads TGTGCCAGCAGTTTACGGACAGGGGGGGATGGCTACACCTTC. Protein: CASSLRTGGDGYTF.

The rearrangement links TRBV30 to TRBJ2-3; 8 bases match TRBD1. From germline, CDR1 is GTSNPN and CDR2 SVGIG (reference sequence). CDR3 length: 15 amino acids. V was clipped by 3 bases and J by 4 bases; unmatched bases: 9. DNA of the CDR3: TGTGCCTGGAGCTCCGGGACAGGAGGTGCAGATACGCAGTATTTT. It codes for CAWSSGTGGADTQYF.

The chain recombines TRBV5-6 with TRBJ2-1; D unresolved. This CDR3 comprises 11 residues. Trimming shortened V by 2 bases and J by 6 bases, and 3 bases separated the two germline ends. Germline CDR1 and CDR2: SGHDT and YYEEEE. CDR3 nucleotide sequence: TGTGCCAGCAGCTTCCTCAATGAGCAGTTCTTC. Translating it yields CASSFLNEQFF.

The chain uses TRBV29-1 and TRBJ2-7, with 8 nucleotides matching TRBD2. CDR1 is SQVTM, CDR2 ANQGSEA, per germline. The CDR3 extends over 15 amino acids. Trimming at V came to 6 bases and at J to 3 bases, leaving 13 bases not matched to a gene. CDR3 sequence reads: CSVSSPRLAGYEQYF. The CDR3 DNA is TGCAGCGTATCCAGCCCGAGGCTAGCGGGCTACGAGCAGTACTTC.

The chain is built from TRBV5-8 and TRBJ2-7, with D possibly being TRBD2 (6 bases). The CDR3 totals 17 residues. Germline assignment: CDR1 SGHTS and CDR2 YDEGEE. V was pared by 0 bases and J by 1 base, with 17 bases between. The CDR3 nucleotides read TGTGCCAGCAGCTTGGGTCGGACTACGCTAAATTCCTACGAGCAGTACTTC. Translated, it gives CASSLGRTTLNSYEQYF.

The chain recombines TRBV24-1 with TRBJ2-3, with D perhaps TRBD2 (6 bases). The V gene's germline CDR1 is KGHDR and CDR2 SFDVKD. With 3 bases removed from V and 5 bases from J, the gap between germline ends came to 14 bases. The CDR3 is 15 amino acids. The CDR3 sequence: CATSDPAAGRDTQYF. The CDR3 DNA is TGTGCCACCAGTGATCCCGCGGCGGGGCGAGATACGCAGTATTTT.

The chain uses TRBV5-1 and TRBJ2-2; TRBD2 is a possible D gene (5 bases). Looked up from germline, CDR1 is SGHRS and CDR2 is YFSETQ. There are 13 residues in the CDR3. Between the trimmed V and J ends, which lost 8 bases and 2 bases, there was a span of 10 bases. The CDR3 here is CASRGLNTGELFF. DNA for the CDR3: TGCGCCAGTAGAGGGTTAAACACCGGGGAGCTGTTTTTT.

On this clone: One end of the junction does not line up with germline, which may come from a read error. The rearrangement links TRBV4-1 to TRBJ2-3; maybe TRBD2 (5 bases). The germline CDR1 and CDR2 sequences are MGHRA and YSYEKL. The CDR3 runs 10 residues. CDR3 residues: CASSQDSGLF. CDR3 sequence (DNA): TGCGCCAGCAGCCAAGACTCAGGACTTTTT.

This clone was counted a few times. V is TRBV28 and J is TRBJ1-4; TRBD1 might be the D (5 bases). The CDR3 totals 15 residues. The germline V gene encodes CDR1 MDHEN and CDR2 SYDVKM. The V end lost 5 bases, the J end lost 1 base, and 11 bases lay between the germline ends. The CDR3 DNA is TGTGCCAGCAGTCCATGGGGCAGAACTAATGAAAAACTGTTTTTT. This sequence encodes CASSPWGRTNEKLFF.

This sequence joins TRBV9 and TRBJ2-1, with D perhaps TRBD1 (5 bases). Per germline, CDR1 SGDLS and CDR2 YYNGEE. The CDR3 is made up of 14 amino acids. V gave up 3 bases and J gave up 10 bases, with 17 bases separating them. CDR3 in DNA: TGTGCCAGCAGCGGGTCTATAGGGGTTGGCGAGCAGTTCTTC. It is translated as CASSGSIGVGEQFF.